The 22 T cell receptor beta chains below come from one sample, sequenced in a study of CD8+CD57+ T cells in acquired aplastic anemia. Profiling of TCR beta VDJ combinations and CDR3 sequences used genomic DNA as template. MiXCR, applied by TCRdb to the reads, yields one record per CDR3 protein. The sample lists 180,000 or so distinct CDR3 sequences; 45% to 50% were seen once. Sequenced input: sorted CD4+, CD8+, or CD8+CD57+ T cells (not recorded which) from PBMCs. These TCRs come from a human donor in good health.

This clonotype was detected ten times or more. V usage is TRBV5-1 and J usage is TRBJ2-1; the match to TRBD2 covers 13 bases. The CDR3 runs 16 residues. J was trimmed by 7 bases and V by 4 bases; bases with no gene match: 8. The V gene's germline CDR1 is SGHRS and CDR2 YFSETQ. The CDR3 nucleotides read TGCGCCAGCAGCAAGGGACTAGCGGGAATGAAGAATGAGCAGTTCTTC. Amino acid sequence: CASSKGLAGMKNEQFF.

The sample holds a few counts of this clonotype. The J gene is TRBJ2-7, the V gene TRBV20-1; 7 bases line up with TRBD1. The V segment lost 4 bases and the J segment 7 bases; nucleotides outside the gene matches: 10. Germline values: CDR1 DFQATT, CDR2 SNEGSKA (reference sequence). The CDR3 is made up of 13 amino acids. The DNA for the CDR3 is TGCAGTGCTACCTTTAGGACAGGCCCAGAGCAGTACTTC. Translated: CSATFRTGPEQYF.

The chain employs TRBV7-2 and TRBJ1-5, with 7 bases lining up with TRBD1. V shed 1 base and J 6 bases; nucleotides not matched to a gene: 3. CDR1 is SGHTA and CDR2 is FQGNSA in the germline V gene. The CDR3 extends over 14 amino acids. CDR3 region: CASSLGQGSQPQHF. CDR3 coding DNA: TGTGCCAGCAGCTTAGGACAGGGCAGTCAGCCCCAGCATTTT.

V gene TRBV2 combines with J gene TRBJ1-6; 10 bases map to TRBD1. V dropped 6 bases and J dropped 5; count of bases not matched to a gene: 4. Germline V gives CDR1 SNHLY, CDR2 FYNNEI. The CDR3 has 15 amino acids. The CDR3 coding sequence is TGTGCCAGCAGGGGGGGACAGGGGAATAATTCACCCCTCCACTTT. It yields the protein CASRGGQGNNSPLHF.

CDR3 coding DNA: TGTGCCAGCAGCCCGACAACGAGGGATGGCTACACCTTC. As protein: CASSPTTRDGYTF. The J gene is TRBJ1-2, the V gene TRBV7-9; D ambiguous. The CDR3 contains 13 residues. Trimming cost V 5 bases and J 6 bases, with 13 bases left between them. CDR1 is SEHNR and CDR2 is FQNEAQ in the germline V gene (reference sequence).

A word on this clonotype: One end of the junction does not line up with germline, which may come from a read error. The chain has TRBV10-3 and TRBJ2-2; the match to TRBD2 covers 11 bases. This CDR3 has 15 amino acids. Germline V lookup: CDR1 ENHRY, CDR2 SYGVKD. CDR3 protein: CASSLTSGSIGELFF. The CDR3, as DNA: TGTGCCAGCAGTTTAACTAGCGGGAGTATCGGGGAGCTGTTTTTT.

The CDR3 protein is CASSLGSVPTREQYF. CDR3 DNA: TGTGCCAGCAGCTTGGGGAGTGTTCCTACTCGCGAGCAGTACTTC. The V call is TRBV7-3, the J call TRBJ2-7, with D perhaps TRBD2 (5 bases). Trimming took 3 bases from V and 6 from J, leaving 18 bases between them. The CDR3 has 15 amino acids. Germline CDR1 and CDR2: SGHTA and FQGTGA.

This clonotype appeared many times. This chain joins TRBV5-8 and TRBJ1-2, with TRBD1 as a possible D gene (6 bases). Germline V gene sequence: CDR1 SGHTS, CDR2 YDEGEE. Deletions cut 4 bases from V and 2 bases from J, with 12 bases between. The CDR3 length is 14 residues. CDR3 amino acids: CASSARQVNYGYTF. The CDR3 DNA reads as TGTGCCAGCAGCGCCCGACAGGTCAACTATGGCTACACCTTC.

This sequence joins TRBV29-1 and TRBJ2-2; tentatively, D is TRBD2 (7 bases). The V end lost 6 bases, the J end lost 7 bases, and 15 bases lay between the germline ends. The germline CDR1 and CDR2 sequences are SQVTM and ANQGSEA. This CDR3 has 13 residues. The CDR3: CSVKGGVGGELFF. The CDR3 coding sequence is TGCAGCGTCAAAGGGGGGGTCGGCGGGGAGCTGTTTTTT.

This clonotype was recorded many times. CDR3 protein: CASSLAGGGGTDTQYF. CDR3 in DNA: TGTGCCAGCAGCTTAGCGGGAGGGGGCGGCACAGATACGCAGTATTTT. The chain has TRBV7-2 and TRBJ2-3, with D possibly called TRBD1 or TRBD2 (7 bases each). Between the trimmed V and J ends, which lost 0 bases and 1 base, there was a span of 11 bases. The CDR3 length is 16 residues. Germline assignment: CDR1 SGHTA and CDR2 FQGNSA.

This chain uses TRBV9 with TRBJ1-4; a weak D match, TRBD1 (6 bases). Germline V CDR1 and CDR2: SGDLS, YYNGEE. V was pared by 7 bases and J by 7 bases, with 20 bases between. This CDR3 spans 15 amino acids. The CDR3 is CASCEGVGAGEKLFF. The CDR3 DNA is TGTGCCAGCTGCGAGGGGGTGGGAGCGGGTGAAAAACTGTTTTTT.

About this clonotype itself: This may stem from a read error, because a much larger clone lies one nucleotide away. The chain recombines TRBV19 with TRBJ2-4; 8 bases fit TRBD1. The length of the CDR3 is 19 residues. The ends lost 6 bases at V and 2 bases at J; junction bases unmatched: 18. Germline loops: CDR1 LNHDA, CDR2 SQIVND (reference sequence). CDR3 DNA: TGTGCCAGTAGGGCAACTATCATGGGGACAGGAGGGACCAAAAACATTCAGTACTTC. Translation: CASRATIMGTGGTKNIQYF.

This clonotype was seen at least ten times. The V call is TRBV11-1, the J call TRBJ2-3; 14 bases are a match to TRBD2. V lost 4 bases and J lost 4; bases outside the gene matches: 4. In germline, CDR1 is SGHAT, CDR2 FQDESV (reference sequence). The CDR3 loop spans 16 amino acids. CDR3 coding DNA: TGTGCCAGCAGCTCGGGACTAGCGGGAGTGGCAGATACGCAGTATTTT. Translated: CASSSGLAGVADTQYF.

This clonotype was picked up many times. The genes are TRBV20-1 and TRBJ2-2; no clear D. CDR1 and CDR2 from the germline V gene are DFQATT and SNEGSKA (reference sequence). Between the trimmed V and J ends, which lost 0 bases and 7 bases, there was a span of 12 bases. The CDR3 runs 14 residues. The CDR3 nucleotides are TGCAGTGCTAGAGATCTAGAGTTGGGCGGGGAGCTGTTTTTT. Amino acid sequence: CSARDLELGGELFF.

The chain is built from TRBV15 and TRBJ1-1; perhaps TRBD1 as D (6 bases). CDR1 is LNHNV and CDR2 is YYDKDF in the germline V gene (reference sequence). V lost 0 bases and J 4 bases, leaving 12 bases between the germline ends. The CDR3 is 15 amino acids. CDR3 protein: CATSRDKGRGTEAFF. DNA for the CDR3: TGTGCCACCAGCAGAGATAAAGGCAGGGGCACTGAAGCTTTCTTT.

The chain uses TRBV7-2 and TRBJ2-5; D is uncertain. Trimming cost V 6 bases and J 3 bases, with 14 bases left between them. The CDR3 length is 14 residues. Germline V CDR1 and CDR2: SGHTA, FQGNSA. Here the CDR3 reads CASSEEDREETQYF. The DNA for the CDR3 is TGTGCCAGCAGTGAAGAGGACCGGGAAGAGACCCAGTACTTC. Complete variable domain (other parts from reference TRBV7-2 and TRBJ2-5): GAGVSQSPSNKVTEKGKDVELRCDPISGHTALYWYRQSLGQGLEFLIYFQGNSAPDKSGLPSDRFSAERTGGSVSTLTIQRTQQEDSAVYLCASSEEDREETQYFGPGTRLLVL.

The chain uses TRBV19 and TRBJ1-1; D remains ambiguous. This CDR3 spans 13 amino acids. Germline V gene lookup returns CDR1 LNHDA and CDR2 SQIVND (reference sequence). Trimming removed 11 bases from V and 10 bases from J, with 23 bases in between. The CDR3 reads CASSDDLNTGAFF. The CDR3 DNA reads TGTGCCTCCTCAGATGACCTGAACACCGGAGCTTTCTTT.

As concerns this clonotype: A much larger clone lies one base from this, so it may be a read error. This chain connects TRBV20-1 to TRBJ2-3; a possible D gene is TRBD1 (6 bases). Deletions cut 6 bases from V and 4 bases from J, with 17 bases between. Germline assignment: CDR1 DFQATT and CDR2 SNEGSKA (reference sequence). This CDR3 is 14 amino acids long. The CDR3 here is CSALRDTLADTQYF. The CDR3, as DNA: TGCAGTGCCCTCCGGGACACACTCGCAGATACGCAGTATTTT.

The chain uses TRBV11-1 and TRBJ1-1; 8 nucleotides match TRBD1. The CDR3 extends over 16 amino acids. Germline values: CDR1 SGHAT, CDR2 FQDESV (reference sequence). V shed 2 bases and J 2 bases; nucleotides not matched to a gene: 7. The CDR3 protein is CASSLPLQGVNTEAFF. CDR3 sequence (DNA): TGTGCCAGCAGCTTACCCCTACAGGGGGTCAACACTGAAGCTTTCTTT.

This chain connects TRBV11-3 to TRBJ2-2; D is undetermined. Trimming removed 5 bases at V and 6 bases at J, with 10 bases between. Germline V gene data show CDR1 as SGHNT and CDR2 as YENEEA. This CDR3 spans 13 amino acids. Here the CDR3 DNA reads TGTGCCAGCAGCGGTAGTTTCTCCGGGGAGCTGTTTTTT. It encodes CASSGSFSGELFF.

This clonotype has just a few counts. CDR3 coding DNA: TGTGCCAGCAGTTGGCTGGCTAGCGGGAGGGCTGGGCAGTACTTC. Residues: CASSWLASGRAGQYF. The rearrangement uses TRBV6-5 and TRBJ2-7; TRBD2 matches 12 bases. The CDR3 is 15 amino acids. V lost 4 bases to trimming and J lost 9 bases; unmatched junction nucleotides: 10. From germline, CDR1 is MNHEY and CDR2 SVGAGI.

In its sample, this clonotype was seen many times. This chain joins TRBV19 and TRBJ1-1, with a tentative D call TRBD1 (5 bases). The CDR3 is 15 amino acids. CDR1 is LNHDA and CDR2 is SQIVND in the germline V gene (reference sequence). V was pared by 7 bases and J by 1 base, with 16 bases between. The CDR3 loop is CASKDTRGANTEAFF. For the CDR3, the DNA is TGTGCCAGTAAGGATACACGAGGGGCGAACACTGAAGCTTTCTTT.